The 4 T cell receptor beta chains listed next were all sequenced from one sample in a study of blood T cell repertoires in COVID-19. TCRdb's table, derived via immunoSEQ multiplex PCR, lists solely in-frame clones and lacks some. The data contain some 130,000 clones, roughly 79% of them singletons. Sequenced: peripheral blood. Receptors originate from a human donor in a cohort sampled during active COVID-19.

This clone was seen once. Its ends do not fully match the called genes, so a read error is possible. This chain connects TRBV27 to TRBJ2-5; D is undetermined. The CDR3 spans 15 residues. Germline assignment: CDR1 MNHEY and CDR2 SMNVEV (reference sequence). The CDR3 loop reads CASSPRFTTEEAQYF. CDR3 in DNA: TGTGCCAGCAGTCCTCGTTTCACCACGGAAGAGGCCCAGTACTTC.

The chain is built from TRBV19 and TRBJ2-1, with D possibly TRBD1 on 5 matching bases. V gave up 0 bases and J gave up 15 bases, with 15 bases separating them. Germline V gives CDR1 LNHDA, CDR2 SQIVND (reference sequence). This CDR3 is 13 amino acids long. This CDR3 is CASSIDRGGLRFF. The CDR3 DNA sequence: TGTGCCAGTAGTATAGATAGGGGTGGGCTTCGGTTCTTC.

This chain links TRBV4-2 with TRBJ1-1; 8 bases map to TRBD1. Germline-derived CDR1 and CDR2 are LGHNA and YNFKEQ. The CDR3 has 16 amino acids. The ends lost 5 bases at V and 0 bases at J; junction bases unmatched: 8. CDR3 protein: CASSEWDRPLNTEAFF. Here the CDR3 DNA reads TGTGCCAGCAGCGAATGGGACAGGCCCTTGAACACTGAAGCTTTCTTT.

V and J are TRBV6-6 and TRBJ2-1; tentatively, D is TRBD2 (5 bases). The germline V gene encodes CDR1 MNHNY and CDR2 SVGAGI (reference sequence). The CDR3 totals 16 residues. V was trimmed by 6 bases and J by 1 base, leaving 16 bases between them. The CDR3 protein is CASRPRVGGSYNEQFF. The CDR3 DNA reads as TGTGCCAGCAGGCCGAGGGTTGGAGGTTCCTACAATGAGCAGTTCTTC.